This T cell receptor (beta chain) was sequenced during a study of blood T cell repertoires in COVID-19. Background on the study: Acute-phase and convalescent COVID-19 samples originated in the United States, Italy and Spain. PBMCs, B-cell-depleted T cells, or T cells were the source of the cDNA or gDNA that made up the material.

In the original workflow: Counts of nucleated cells, estimated from reference gene primer amplification, were obtained. Sequencing was performed with immunoSEQ multiplex PCR; in TCRdb, only in-frame clones are kept and a portion is missing. The V and J calls and clone size were taken over from that table, and D and trimming were inferred from the DNA. This table has more than 80,000 clones, 75% to 90% appearing once. V trimming: 8 bases; J trimming: 7 bases; junction bases outside the gene matches: 7. This CDR3 is 12 amino acids long. CDR1 SGHNT and CDR2 YENEEA come from the germline V gene. The chain couples TRBV11-3 to TRBJ2-5, with 7 bases lining up with TRBD1. Sequenced: peripheral blood. The sequence was collected from a man aged 80 or over with acute or convalescent COVID-19. CDR3 in DNA: TGTGCCAGCTCTGGACCAGGGGGGACCCAGTACTTC. Translating it yields CASSGPGGTQYF.